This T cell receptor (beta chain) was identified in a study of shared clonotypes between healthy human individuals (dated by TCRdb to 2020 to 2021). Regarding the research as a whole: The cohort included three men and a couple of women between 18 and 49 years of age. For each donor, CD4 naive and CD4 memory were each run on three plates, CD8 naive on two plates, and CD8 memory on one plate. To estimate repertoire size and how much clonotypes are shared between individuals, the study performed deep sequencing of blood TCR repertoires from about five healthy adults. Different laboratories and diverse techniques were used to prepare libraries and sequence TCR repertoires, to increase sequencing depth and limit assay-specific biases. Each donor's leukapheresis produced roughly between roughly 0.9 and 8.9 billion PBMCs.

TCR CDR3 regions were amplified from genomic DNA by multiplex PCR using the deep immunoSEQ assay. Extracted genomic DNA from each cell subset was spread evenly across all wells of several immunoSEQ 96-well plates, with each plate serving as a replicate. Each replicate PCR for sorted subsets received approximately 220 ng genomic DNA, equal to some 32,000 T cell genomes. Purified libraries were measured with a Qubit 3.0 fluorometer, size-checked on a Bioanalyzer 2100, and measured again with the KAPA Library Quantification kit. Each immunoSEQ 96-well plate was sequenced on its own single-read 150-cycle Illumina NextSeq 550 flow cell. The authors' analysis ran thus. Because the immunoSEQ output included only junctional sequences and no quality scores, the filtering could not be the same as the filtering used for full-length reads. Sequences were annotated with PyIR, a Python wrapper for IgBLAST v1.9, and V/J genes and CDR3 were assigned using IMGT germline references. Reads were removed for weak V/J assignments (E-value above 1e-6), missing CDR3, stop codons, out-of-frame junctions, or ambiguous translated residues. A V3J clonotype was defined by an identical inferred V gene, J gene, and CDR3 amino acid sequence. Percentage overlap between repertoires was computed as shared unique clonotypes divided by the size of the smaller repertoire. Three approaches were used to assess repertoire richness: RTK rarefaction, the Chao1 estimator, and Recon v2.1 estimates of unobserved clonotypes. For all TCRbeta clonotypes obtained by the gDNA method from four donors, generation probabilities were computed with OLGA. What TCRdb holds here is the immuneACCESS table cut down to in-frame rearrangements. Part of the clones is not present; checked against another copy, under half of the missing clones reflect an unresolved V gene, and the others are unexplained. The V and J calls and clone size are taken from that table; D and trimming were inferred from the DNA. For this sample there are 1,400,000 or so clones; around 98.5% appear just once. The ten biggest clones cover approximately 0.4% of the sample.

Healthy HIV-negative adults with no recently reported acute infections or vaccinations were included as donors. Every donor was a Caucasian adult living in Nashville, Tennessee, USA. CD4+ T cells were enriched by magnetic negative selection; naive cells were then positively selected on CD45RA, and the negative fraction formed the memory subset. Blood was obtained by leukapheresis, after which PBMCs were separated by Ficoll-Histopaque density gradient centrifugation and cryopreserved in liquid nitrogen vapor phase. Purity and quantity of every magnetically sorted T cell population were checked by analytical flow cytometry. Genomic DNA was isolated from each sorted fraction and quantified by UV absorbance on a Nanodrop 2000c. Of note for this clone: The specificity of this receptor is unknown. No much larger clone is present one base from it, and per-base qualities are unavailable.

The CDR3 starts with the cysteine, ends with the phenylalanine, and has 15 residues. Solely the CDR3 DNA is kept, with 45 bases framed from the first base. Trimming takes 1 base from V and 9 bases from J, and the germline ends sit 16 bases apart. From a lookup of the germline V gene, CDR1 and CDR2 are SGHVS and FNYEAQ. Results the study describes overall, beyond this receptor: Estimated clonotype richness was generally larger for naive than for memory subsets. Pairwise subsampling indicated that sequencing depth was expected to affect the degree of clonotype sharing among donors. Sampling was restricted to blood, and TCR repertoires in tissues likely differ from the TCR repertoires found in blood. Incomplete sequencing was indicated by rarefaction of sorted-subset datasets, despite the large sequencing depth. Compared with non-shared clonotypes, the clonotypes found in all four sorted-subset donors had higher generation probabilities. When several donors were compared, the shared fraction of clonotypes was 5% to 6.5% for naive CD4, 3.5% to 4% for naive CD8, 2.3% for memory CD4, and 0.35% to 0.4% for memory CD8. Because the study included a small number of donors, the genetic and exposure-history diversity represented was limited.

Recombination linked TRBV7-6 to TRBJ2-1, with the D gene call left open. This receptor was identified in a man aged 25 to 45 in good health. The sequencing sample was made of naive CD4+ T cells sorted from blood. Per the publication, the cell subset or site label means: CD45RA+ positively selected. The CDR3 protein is CASSLVKFNRSEQFF. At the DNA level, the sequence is TGTGCCAGCAGCTTAGTCAAGTTCAACCGCAGTGAGCAGTTCTTC.